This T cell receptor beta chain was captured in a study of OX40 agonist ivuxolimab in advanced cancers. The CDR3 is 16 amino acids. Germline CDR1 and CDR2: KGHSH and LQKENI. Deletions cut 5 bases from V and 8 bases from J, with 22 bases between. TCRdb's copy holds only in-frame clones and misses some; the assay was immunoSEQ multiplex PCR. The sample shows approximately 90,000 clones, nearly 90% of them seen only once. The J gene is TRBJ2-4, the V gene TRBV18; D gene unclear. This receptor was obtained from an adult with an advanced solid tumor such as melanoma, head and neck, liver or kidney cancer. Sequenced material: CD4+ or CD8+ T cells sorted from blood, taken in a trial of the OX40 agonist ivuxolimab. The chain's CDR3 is CASSSFSEVSVDIQYF. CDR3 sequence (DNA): TGTGCCAGCTCATCCTTCTCCGAGGTGTCGGTAGACATTCAGTACTTC.